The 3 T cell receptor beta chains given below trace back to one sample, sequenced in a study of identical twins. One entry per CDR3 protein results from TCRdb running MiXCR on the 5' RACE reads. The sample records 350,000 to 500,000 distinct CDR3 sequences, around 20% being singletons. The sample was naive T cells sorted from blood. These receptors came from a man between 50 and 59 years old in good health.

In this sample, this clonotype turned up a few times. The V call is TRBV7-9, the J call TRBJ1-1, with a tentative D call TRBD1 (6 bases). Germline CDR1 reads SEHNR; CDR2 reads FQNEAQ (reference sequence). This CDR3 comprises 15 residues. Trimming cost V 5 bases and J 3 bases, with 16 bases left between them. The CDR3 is CASSPGTGAYTEAFF. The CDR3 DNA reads TGTGCCAGCAGCCCGGGGACGGGGGCGTACACTGAAGCTTTCTTT.

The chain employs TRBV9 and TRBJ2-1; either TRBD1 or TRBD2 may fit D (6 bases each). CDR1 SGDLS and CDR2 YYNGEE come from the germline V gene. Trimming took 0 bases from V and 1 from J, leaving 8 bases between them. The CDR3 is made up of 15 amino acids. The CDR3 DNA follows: TGTGCCAGCAGCGTAGCGGGGGCGTCCTACAATGAGCAGTTCTTC. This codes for CASSVAGASYNEQFF.

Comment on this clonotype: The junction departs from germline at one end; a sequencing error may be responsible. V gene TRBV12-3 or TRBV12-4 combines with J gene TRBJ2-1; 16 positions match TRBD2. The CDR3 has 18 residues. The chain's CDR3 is CASTLGGLAGGPNNEQFF. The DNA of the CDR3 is TGTGCCAGCACTTTAGGGGGACTAGCGGGAGGGCCGAACAATGAGCAGTTCTTC.